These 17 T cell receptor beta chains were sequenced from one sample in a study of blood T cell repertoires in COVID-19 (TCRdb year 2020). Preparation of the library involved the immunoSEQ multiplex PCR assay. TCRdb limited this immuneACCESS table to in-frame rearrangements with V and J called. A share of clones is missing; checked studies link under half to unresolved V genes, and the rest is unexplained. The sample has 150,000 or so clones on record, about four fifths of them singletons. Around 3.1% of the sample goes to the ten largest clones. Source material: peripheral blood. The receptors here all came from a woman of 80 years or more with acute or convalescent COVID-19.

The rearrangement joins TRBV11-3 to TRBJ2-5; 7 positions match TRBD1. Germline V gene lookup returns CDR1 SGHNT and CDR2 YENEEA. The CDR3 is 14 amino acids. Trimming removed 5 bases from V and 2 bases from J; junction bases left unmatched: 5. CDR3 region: CASSLRQGQETQYF. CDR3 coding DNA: TGTGCCAGCAGCCTACGACAGGGACAAGAGACCCAGTACTTC.

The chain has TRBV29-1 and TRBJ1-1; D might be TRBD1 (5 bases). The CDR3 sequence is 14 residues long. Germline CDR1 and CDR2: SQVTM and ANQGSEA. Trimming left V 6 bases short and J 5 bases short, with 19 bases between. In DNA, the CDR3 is TGCAGCGTCGAGGGGAGGGTGAGAGGGACTGAAGCTTTCTTT. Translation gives CSVEGRVRGTEAFF.

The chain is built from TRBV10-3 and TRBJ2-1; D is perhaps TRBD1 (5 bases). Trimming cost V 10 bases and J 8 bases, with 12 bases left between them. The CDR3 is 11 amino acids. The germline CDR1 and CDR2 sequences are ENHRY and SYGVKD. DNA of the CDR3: TGTGCCACCGCAGCAGGGCATGAGCAGTTCTTC. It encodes CATAAGHEQFF.

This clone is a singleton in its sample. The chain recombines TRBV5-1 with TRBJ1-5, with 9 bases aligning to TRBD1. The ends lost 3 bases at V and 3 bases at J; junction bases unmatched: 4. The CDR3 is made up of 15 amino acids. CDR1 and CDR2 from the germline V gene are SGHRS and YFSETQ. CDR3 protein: CASSSGQGNNQPQHF. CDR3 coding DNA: TGCGCCAGCAGCTCGGGACAGGGAAACAATCAGCCCCAGCATTTT.

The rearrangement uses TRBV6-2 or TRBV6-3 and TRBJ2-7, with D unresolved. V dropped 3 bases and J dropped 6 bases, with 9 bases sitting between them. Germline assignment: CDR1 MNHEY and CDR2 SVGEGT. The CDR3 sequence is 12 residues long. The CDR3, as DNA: TGTGCCAGCAGTTATCGGGTCCTCGAGCAGTACTTC. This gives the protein CASSYRVLEQYF.

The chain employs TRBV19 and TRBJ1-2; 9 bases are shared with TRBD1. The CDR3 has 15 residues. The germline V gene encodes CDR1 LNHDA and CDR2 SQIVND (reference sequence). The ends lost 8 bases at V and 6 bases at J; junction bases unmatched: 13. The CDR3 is CASWSGFTGGDGYTF. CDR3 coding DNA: TGTGCCAGTTGGTCGGGGTTTACAGGGGGCGATGGCTACACCTTC. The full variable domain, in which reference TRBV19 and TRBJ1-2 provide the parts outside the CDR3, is DGGITQSPKYLFRKEGQNVTLSCEQNLNHDAMYWYRQDPGQGLRLIYYSQIVNDFQKGDIAEGYSVSREKKESFPLTVTSAQKNPTAFYLCASWSGFTGGDGYTFGSGTRLTVV.

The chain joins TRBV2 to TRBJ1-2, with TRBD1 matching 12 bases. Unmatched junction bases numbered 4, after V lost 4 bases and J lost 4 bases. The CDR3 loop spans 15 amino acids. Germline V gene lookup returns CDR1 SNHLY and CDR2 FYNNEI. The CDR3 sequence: CASSGDRGRSYGYTF. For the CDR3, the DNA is TGTGCCAGCAGTGGGGACAGGGGGCGAAGCTATGGCTACACCTTC.

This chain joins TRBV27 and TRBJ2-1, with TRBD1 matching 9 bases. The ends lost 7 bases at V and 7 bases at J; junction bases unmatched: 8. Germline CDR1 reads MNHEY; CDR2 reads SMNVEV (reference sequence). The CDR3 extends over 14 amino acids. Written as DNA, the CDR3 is TGTGCCAGCACCAGACAGGGGGTAAGGAATGAGCAGTTCTTC. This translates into CASTRQGVRNEQFF.

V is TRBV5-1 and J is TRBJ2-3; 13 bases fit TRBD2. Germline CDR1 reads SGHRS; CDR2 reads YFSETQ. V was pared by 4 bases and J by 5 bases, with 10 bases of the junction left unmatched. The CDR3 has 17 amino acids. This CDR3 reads CASSPTLAGGPEDTQYF. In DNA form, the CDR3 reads TGCGCCAGCAGCCCGACACTAGCGGGGGGGCCGGAAGATACGCAGTATTTT.

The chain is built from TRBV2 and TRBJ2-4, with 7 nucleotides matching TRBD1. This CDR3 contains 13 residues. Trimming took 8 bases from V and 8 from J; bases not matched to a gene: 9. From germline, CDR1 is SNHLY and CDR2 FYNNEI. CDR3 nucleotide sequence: TGTGCCAGCTCACAGGACAGGTCTGACATTCAGTACTTC. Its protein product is CASSQDRSDIQYF.

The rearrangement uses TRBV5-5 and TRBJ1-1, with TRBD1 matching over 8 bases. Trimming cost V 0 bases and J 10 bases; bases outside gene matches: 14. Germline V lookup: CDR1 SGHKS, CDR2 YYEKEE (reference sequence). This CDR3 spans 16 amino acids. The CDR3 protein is CASSLADRVGSVGAFF. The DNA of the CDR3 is TGTGCCAGCAGCTTGGCGGACAGGGTAGGGTCCGTCGGAGCTTTCTTT.

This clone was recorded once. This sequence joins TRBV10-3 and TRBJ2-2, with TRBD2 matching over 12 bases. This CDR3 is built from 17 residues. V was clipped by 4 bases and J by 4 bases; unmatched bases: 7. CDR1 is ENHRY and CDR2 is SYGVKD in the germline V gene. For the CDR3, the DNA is TGTGCCATCAGTGCCCCTAGCGGGGGGGGTTTCACCGGGGAGCTGTTTTTT. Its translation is CAISAPSGGGFTGELFF.

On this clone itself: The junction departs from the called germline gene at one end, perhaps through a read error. CDR3 region: CAGSIVGRGTEAFF. As DNA, the CDR3 is TGTGCCGGTAGTATAGTTGGGAGAGGCACTGAAGCTTTCTTT. The chain carries TRBV19 and TRBJ1-1; no reliable D call. CDR3 size: 14 residues. From germline, CDR1 is LNHDA and CDR2 SQIVND (reference sequence).

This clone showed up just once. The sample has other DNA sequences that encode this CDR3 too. The CDR3 sequence: CASSVRGSNTGELFF. The CDR3 DNA sequence: TGTGCCAGCAGCGTTAGGGGGTCGAACACCGGGGAGCTGTTTTTT. The V call is TRBV9, the J call TRBJ2-2; a possible D gene is TRBD1 (6 bases). The CDR3 totals 15 residues. The germline V gene encodes CDR1 SGDLS and CDR2 YYNGEE. Deletions cut 2 bases from V and 0 bases from J, with 8 bases between.

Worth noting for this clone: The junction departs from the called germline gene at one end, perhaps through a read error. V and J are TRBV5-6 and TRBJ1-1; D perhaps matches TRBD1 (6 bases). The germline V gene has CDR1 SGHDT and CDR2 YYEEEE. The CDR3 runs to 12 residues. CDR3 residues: CASSYRAWEGFF. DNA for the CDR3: TGTGCCAGCAGTTACAGGGCTTGGGAAGGTTTCTTT. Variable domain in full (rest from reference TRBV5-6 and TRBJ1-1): DAGVTQSPTHLIKTRGQQVTLRCSPKSGHDTVSWYQQALGQGPQFIFQYYEEEERQRGNFPDRFSGHQFPNYSSELNVNALLLGDSALYLCASSYRAWEGFFGQGTRLTVV.

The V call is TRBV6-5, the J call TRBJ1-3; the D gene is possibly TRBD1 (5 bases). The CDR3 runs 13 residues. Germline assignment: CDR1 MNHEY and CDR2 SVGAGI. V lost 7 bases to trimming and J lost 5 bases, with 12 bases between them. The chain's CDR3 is CASKEGLRNTIYF. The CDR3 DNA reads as TGTGCCAGCAAGGAGGGGCTACGAAACACCATATATTTT.

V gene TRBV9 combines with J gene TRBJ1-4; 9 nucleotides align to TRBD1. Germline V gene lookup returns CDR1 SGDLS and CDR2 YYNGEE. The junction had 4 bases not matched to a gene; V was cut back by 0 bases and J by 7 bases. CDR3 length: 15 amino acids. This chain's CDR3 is CASSVGGTGPEKLFF. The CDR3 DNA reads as TGTGCCAGCAGCGTAGGGGGGACAGGGCCTGAAAAACTGTTTTTT.